This T cell receptor beta chain was documented in a study of blood T cell repertoires in COVID-19. At the level of the study: Samples came from the United States, Italy and Spain, spanning acute and convalescent COVID-19.

Sequencing used immunoSEQ multiplex PCR; TCRdb keeps in-frame clones, though not all of them. The table records about 400,000 clones, 88% of them present only once. The cohort comprised adults aged about 18 to 100 years residing in 24 US areas. The J segment lost 1 base and the V segment lost 5 bases, leaving 8 bases of the junction unmatched. CDR3 length: 16 residues. The germline V gene encodes CDR1 SEHNR and CDR2 FQNEAQ (reference sequence). The material sequenced was PBMCs or T cells enriched from blood (not recorded which). This rearrangement joins TRBV7-9 to TRBJ1-1, with TRBD1 matching 9 bases. This sequence originates from a woman aged 40-49 years with acute COVID-19. This CDR3 reads CASSKRQGDTNTEAFF. CDR3 nucleotide sequence: TGTGCCAGCAGCAAGCGACAGGGGGACACGAACACTGAAGCTTTCTTT.